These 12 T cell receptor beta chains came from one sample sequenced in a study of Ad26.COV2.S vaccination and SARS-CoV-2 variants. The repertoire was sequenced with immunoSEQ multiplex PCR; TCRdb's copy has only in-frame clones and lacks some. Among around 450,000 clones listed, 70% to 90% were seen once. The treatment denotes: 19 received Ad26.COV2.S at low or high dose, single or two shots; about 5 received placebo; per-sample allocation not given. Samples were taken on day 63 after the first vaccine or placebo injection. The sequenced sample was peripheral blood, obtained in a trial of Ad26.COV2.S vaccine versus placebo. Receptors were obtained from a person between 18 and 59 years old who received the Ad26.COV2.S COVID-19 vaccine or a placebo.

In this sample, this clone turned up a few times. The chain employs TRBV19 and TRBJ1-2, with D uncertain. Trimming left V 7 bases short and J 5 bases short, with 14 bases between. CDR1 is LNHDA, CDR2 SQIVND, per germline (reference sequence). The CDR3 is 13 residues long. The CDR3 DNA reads TGTGCCAGTACCCCGACGGGCCGGTATGGCTACACCTTC. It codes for CASTPTGRYGYTF.

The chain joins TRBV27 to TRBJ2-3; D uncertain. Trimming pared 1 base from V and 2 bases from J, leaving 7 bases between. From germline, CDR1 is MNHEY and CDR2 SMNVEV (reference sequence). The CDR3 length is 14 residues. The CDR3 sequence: CASSLFGDTDTQYF. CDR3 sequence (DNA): TGTGCCAGCAGTTTATTCGGTGACACAGATACGCAGTATTTT.

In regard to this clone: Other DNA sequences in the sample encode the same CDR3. DNA of the CDR3: TGTGCCACCAGCGACTACGGCACCGGGGAGCTGTTTTTT. Encoded protein: CATSDYGTGELFF. The chain couples TRBV24-1 to TRBJ2-2, with D perhaps matching TRBD2 (5 bases). The V gene lost 7 bases and the J gene lost 4 bases, with 9 bases spanning the gap. The germline gives CDR1 KGHDR, CDR2 SFDVKD. The CDR3 totals 13 residues.

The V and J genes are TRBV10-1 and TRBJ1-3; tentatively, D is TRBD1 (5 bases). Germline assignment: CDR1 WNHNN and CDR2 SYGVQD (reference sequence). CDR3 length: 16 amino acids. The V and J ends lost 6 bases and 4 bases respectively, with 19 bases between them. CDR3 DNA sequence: TGCGCCAGCAGCGGTCGATTGAGGGGAGCAGGAAACACCATATATTTT. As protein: CASSGRLRGAGNTIYF.

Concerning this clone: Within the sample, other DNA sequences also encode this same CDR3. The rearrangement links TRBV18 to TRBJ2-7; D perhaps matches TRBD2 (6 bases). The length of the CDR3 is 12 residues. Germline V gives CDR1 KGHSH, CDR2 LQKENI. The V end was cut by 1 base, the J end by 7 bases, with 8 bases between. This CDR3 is CASSPLEGEQYF. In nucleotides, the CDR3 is TGTGCCAGCTCACCACTGGAGGGAGAGCAGTACTTC.

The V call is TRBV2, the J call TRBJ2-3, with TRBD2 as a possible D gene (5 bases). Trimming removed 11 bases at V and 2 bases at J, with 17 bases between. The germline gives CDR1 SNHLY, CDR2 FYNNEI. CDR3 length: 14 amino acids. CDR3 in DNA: TGTGCCTGCTCGCTAGCAACTATCACAGATACGCAGTATTTT. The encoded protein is CACSLATITDTQYF.

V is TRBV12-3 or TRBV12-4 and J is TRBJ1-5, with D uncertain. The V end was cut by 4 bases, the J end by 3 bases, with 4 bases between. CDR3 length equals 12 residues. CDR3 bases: TGTGCCAGCAGTTATCACAATCAGCCCCAGCATTTT. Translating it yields CASSYHNQPQHF.

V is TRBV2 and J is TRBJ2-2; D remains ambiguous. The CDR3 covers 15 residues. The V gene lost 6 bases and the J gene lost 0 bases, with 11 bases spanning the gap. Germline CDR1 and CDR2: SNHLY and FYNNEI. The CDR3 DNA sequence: TGTGCCAGCAGACGAGAGTTGACGAACACCGGGGAGCTGTTTTTT. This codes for CASRRELTNTGELFF.

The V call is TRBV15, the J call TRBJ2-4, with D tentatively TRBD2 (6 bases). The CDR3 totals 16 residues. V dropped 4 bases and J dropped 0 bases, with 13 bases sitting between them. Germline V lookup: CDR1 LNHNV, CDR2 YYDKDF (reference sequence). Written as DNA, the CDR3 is TGTGCCACCAGCAATAGCGGTGTGCTAGCCAAAAACATTCAGTACTTC. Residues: CATSNSGVLAKNIQYF. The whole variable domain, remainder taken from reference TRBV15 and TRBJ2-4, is DAMVIQNPRYQVTQFGKPVTLSCSQTLNHNVMYWYQQKSSQAPKLLFHYYDKDFNNEADTPDNFQSRRPNTSFCFLDIRSPGLGDTAMYLCATSNSGVLAKNIQYFGAGTRLSVL.

CDR3 region: CASSPSGLAGVLTYNEQFF. The CDR3 coding sequence is TGTGCCAGCAGCCCATCGGGACTAGCGGGAGTTTTGACCTACAATGAGCAGTTCTTC. The chain joins TRBV9 to TRBJ2-1; 14 nucleotides agree with TRBD2. The V segment lost 4 bases and the J segment 2 bases; nucleotides outside the gene matches: 11. Germline assignment: CDR1 SGDLS and CDR2 YYNGEE. The CDR3 covers 19 residues.

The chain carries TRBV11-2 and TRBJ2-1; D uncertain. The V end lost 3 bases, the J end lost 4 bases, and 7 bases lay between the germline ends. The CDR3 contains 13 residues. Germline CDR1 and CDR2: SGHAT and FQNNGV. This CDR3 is CASSFLPYNEQFF. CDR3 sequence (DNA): TGTGCCAGCAGCTTTCTGCCTTACAATGAGCAGTTCTTC.

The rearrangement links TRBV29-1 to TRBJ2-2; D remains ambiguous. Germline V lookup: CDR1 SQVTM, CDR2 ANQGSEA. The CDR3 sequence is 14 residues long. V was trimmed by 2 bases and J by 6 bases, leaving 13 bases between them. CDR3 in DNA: TGCAGCGTTGAAAAGACATATCGGTCCGGGGAGCTGTTTTTT. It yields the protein CSVEKTYRSGELFF.